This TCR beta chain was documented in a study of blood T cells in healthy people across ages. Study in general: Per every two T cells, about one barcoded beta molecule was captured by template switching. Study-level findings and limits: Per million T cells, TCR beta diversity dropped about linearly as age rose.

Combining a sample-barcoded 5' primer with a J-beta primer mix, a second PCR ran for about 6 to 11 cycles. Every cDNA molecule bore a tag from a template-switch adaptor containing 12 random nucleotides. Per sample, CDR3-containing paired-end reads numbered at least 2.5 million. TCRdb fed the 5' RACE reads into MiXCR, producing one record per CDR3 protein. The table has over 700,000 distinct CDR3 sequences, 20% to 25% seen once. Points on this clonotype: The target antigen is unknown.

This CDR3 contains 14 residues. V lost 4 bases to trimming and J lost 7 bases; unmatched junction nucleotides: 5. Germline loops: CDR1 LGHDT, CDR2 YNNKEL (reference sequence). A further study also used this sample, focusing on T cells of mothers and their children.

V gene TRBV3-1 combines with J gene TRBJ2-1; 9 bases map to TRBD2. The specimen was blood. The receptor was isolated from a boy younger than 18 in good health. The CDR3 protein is CASSPSGRRNEQFF. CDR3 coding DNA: TGTGCCAGCAGCCCCAGCGGGAGGCGAAATGAGCAGTTCTTC.